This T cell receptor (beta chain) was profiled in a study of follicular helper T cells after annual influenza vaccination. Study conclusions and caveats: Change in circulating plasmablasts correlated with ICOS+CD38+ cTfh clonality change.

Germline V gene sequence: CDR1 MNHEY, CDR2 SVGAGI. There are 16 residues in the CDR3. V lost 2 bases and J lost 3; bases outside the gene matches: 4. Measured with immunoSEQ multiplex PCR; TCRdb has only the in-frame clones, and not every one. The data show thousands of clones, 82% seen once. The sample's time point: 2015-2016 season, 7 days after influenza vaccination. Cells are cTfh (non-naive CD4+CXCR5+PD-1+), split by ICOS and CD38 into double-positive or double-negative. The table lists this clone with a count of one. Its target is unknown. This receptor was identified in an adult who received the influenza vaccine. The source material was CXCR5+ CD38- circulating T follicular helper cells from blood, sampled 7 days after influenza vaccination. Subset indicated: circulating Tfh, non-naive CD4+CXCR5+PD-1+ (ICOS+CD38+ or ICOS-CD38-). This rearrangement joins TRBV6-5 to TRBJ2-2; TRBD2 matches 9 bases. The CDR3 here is CASSYRRGGDTGELFF. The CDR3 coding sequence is TGTGCCAGCAGTTACAGGCGGGGGGGAGACACCGGGGAGCTGTTTTTT.